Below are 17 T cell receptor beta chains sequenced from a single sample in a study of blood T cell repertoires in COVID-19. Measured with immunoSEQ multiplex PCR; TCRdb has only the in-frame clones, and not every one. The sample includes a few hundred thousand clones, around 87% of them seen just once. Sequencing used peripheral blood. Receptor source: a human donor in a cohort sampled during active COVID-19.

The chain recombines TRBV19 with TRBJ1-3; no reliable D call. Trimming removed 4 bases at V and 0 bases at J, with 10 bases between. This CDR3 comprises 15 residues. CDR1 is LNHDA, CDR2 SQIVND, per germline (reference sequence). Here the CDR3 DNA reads TGTGCCAGTAGTAGAGACAACTACTCTGGAAACACCATATATTTT. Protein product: CASSRDNYSGNTIYF.

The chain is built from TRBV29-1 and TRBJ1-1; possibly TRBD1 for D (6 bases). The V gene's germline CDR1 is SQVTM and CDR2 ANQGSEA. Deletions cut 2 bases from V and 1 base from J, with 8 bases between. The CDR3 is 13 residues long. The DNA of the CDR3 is TGCAGCGTTGAATACAGGGCGAACACTGAAGCTTTCTTT. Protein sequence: CSVEYRANTEAFF.

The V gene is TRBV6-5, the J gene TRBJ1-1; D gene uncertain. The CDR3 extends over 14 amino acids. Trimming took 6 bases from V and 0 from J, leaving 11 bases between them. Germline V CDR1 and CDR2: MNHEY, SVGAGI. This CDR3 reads CASRPQVMNTEAFF. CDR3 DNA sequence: TGTGCCAGCAGGCCCCAGGTTATGAACACTGAAGCTTTCTTT.

Written as DNA, the CDR3 is TGTGCCAGCAGCCGGGGTGGCGAATACGCAACTAATGAAAAACTGTTTTTT. Its protein product is CASSRGGEYATNEKLFF. This sequence joins TRBV7-9 and TRBJ1-4; no definite D call. CDR3 length: 17 residues. Trimming removed 5 bases at V and 0 bases at J, with 16 bases between. Germline V gene sequence: CDR1 SEHNR, CDR2 FQNEAQ (reference sequence). Variable domain in full (rest from reference TRBV7-9 and TRBJ1-4): DTGVSQNPRHKITKRGQNVTFRCDPISEHNRLYWYRQTLGQGPEFLTYFQNEAQLEKSRLLSDRFSAERPKGSFSTLEIQRTEQGDSAMYLCASSRGGEYATNEKLFFGSGTQLSVL.

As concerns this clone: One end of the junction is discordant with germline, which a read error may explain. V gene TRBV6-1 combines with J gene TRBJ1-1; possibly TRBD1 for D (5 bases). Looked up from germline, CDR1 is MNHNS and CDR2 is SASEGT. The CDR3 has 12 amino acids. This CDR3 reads CASIETVTGAFF. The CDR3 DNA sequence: TGTGCCAGCATTGAAACAGTAACAGGAGCTTTCTTT.

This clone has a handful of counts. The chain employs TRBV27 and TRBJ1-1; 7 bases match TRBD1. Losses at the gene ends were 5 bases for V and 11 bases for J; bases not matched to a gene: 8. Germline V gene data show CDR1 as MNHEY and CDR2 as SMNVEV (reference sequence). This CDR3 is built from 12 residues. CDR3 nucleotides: TGTGCCAGCAGTCCTCACAGGGGTGTTGCTTTCTTT. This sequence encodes CASSPHRGVAFF.

CDR3 sequence reads: CASGGGDTQYF. The DNA for the CDR3 is TGCGCCAGCGGGGGGGGAGATACGCAGTATTTT. V gene TRBV23-1 combines with J gene TRBJ2-3; 7 bases map to TRBD2. TRBV23-1 is filed as an ORF, its function uncertain. With 8 bases clipped from V and 5 bases from J, the junction kept 1 base outside the gene matches. The length of the CDR3 is 11 residues.

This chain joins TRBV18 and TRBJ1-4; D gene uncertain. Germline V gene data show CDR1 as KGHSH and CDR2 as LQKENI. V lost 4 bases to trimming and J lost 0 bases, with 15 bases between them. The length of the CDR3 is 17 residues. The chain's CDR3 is CASSLGAQTATNEKLFF. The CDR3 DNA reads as TGTGCCAGCTCACTAGGAGCTCAGACTGCAACTAATGAAAAACTGTTTTTT. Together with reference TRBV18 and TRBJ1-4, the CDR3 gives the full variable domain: NAGVMQNPRHLVRRRGQEARLRCSPMKGHSHVYWYRQLPEEGLKFMVYLQKENIIDESGMPKERFSAEFPKEGPSILRIQQVVRGDSAAYFCASSLGAQTATNEKLFFGSGTQLSVL.

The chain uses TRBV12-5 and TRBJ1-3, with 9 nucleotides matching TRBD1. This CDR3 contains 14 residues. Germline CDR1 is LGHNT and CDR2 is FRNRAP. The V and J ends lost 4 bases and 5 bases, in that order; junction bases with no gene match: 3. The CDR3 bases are TGTGCTAGTGGTTGGGGACAGGGTAGAAACACCATATATTTT. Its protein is CASGWGQGRNTIYF.

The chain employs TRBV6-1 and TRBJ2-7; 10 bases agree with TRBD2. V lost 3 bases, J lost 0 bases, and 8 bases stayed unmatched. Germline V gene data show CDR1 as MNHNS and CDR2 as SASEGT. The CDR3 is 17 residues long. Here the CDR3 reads CASSDEGLADSSYEQYF. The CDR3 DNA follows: TGTGCCAGCAGTGACGAAGGACTAGCGGACAGCTCCTACGAGCAGTACTTC.

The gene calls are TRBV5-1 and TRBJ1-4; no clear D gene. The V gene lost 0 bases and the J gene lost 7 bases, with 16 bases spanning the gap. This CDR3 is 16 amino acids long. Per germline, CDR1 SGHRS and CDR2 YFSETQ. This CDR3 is CASSLALGSSGEKLFF. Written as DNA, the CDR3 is TGCGCCAGCAGCTTGGCCTTGGGCTCTAGCGGTGAAAAACTGTTTTTT.

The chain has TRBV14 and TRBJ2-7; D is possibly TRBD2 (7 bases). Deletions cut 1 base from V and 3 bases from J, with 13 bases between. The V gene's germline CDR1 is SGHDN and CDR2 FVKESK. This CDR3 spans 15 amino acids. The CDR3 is CASSQGRGAVYEQYF. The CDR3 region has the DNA TGTGCCAGCAGCCAAGGTCGGGGGGCGGTCTACGAGCAGTACTTC.

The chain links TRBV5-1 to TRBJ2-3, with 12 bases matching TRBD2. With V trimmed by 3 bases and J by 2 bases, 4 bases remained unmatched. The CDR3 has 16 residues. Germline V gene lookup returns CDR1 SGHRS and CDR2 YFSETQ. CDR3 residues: CASSSTSGGYTDTQYF. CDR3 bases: TGCGCCAGCAGCTCGACTAGCGGGGGATACACAGATACGCAGTATTTT.

The CDR3 region is CASTGRLAGGNEQFF. In nucleotides, the CDR3 is TGTGCCAGCACAGGGAGACTAGCGGGGGGGAATGAGCAGTTCTTC. This chain uses TRBV2 with TRBJ2-1, with 14 bases fitting TRBD2. In germline, CDR1 is SNHLY, CDR2 FYNNEI. The CDR3 contains 15 residues. Trimming took 7 bases from V and 7 from J; bases not matched to a gene: 6.

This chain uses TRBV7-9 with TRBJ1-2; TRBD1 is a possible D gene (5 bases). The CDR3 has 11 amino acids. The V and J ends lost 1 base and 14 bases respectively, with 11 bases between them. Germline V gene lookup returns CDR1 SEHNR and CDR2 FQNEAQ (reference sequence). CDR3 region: CASSLEARVTF. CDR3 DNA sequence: TGTGCCAGCAGCTTAGAGGCCAGGGTGACCTTC.

CDR3 nucleotide sequence: TGTGCCAGTAGTATAGATTCCGGGAGTGGAGAAAAACTGTTTTTT. It translates to CASSIDSGSGEKLFF. The chain uses TRBV19 and TRBJ1-4, with D uncertain. CDR1 and CDR2 from the germline V gene are LNHDA and SQIVND (reference sequence). The CDR3 is 15 residues long. The V end was cut by 0 bases, the J end by 8 bases, with 13 bases between.

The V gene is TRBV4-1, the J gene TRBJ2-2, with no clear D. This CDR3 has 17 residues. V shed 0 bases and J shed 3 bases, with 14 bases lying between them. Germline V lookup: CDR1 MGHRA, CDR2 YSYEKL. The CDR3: CASSQDYRVSYTGELFF. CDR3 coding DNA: TGCGCCAGCAGCCAAGATTATCGCGTCTCCTACACCGGGGAGCTGTTTTTT.